This T cell receptor beta chain was captured by sequencing in a study of blood T cell repertoires in COVID-19. Germline V lookup: CDR1 SGHTA, CDR2 FQGNSA. The CDR3 runs 14 residues. J was trimmed by 1 base and V by 4 bases; bases with no gene match: 4. TCRdb's copy holds only in-frame clones and misses some; the assay was immunoSEQ multiplex PCR. The sample has approximately 260,000 clones, approximately 88% seen once. Sequenced material: peripheral blood. The J gene is TRBJ2-7, the V gene TRBV7-2; 7 bases fit TRBD2. The TCR comes from a woman in her seventies with COVID-19, enrolled during active disease. DNA of the CDR3: TGTGCCAGCAGCTCGGCTAGCGGTTCCTACGAGCAGTACTTC. Translated, it gives CASSSASGSYEQYF.